A selection of T cell receptor beta chains follows, all from one sample in a study of blood T cell repertoires in COVID-19. Sequencing used immunoSEQ multiplex PCR; TCRdb keeps in-frame clones, though not all of them. Here the sample spans over 250,000 clones, around 90% being singletons. Sequenced material: PBMCs or T cells enriched from blood (not recorded which). These receptors came from a woman aged 25 to 39 who had recovered from COVID-19. Each CDR3 is given with its conserved first and last residue. Fields, in order: clone size, V gene, D gene, J gene, CDR3 protein, CDR3 DNA. The D gene is left open where the match is weak. Clone size, where shown, is once, few, many, or a class for clones that have expanded.

>NA|TRBV6-5|TRBD2|TRBJ2-2
CASRLAGVNTGELFF
TGTGCCAGCAGACTAGCGGGGGTTAACACCGGGGAGCTGTTTTTT
>NA|TRBV27|TRBD2|TRBJ2-3
CASSVEAGGSDTQYF
TGTGCCAGCAGTGTAGAAGCGGGGGGCTCAGATACGCAGTATTTT
>NA|TRBV28|NA|TRBJ1-5
CASSLLDRGTQHF
TGTGCCAGCAGTTTATTGGATAGAGGGACCCAGCATTTT
>once|TRBV5-6|NA|TRBJ2-4
CASSLGPEKAKNIQYF
TGTGCCAGCAGCTTGGGGCCCGAAAAAGCCAAAAACATTCAGTACTTC
>NA|TRBV10-2|NA|TRBJ2-6
CASSVNRPSGANVLTF
TGCGCCAGCAGTGTTAACAGACCCTCTGGGGCCAACGTCCTGACTTTC
>NA|TRBV11-3|NA|TRBJ1-4
CASSLQVATNEKLFF
TGTGCCAGCAGCTTGCAGGTCGCAACTAATGAAAAACTGTTTTTT
>NA|TRBV29-1|NA|TRBJ1-2
CSVEEPGKYGYTF
TGCAGCGTTGAAGAACCAGGGAAGTATGGCTACACCTTC
>NA|TRBV9|TRBD2|TRBJ2-1
CASSPSGASHNEQFF
TGTGCCAGCAGTCCTAGCGGGGCCAGTCACAATGAGCAGTTCTTC
>NA|TRBV28|NA|TRBJ2-7
CASWGRLPYEQYF
TGTGCCAGCTGGGGCAGACTTCCCTACGAGCAGTACTTC
>NA|TRBV19|TRBD1|TRBJ1-4
CASSPRTGGNEKLFF
TGTGCCAGTAGTCCGCGGACAGGGGGAAATGAAAAACTGTTTTTT
>NA|TRBV11-3|NA|TRBJ1-1
CASSLQGDTEAFF
TGTGCCAGCAGCTTACAAGGGGACACTGAAGCTTTCTTT
>NA|TRBV28|NA|TRBJ1-5
CASSLFRGSNQPQHF
TGTGCCAGCAGTTTATTTAGGGGAAGCAATCAGCCCCAGCATTTT
>NA|TRBV7-9|TRBD2|TRBJ2-3
CASSDGTKVTDTQYF
TGTGCCAGCAGCGACGGGACTAAAGTAACAGATACGCAGTATTTT
>NA|TRBV5-1|NA|TRBJ2-5
CASSLALETQYF
TGCGCCAGCAGCCTAGCTTTGGAGACCCAGTACTTC
>few|TRBV9|NA|TRBJ1-1
CASSRGRNTEAFF
TGTGCCAGCAGCCGAGGAAGGAACACTGAAGCTTTCTTT
>once|TRBV28|NA|TRBJ1-1
CASSKGGTEAFF
TGTGCCAGCAGCAAAGGGGGAACTGAAGCTTTCTTT
>NA|TRBV11-3|TRBD1|TRBJ1-2
CASSLVGTANYGYTF
TGTGCCAGCAGCTTAGTAGGGACAGCAAACTATGGCTACACCTTC
>NA|TRBV27|TRBD2|TRBJ2-1
CASSLTVAGENEQFF
TGTGCCAGCAGCTTGACTGTAGCGGGAGAGAATGAGCAGTTCTTC
>few|TRBV2|NA|TRBJ1-1
CASSERQVRNTEAFF
TGTGCCAGCAGCGAAAGACAGGTCCGGAACACTGAAGCTTTCTTT
>NA|TRBV11-2|NA|TRBJ2-5
CASSSGGLAQYF
TGTGCCAGCAGCTCAGGGGGGCTGGCCCAGTACTTC
>NA|TRBV20-1|NA|TRBJ1-4
CSASANEKLFF
TGCAGTGCTAGCGCTAATGAAAAACTGTTTTTT
>NA|TRBV12-3/TRBV12-4|NA|TRBJ2-2
CASTQDTGELFF
TGTGCCAGCACACAGGACACCGGGGAGCTGTTTTTT
>once|TRBV7-2|NA|TRBJ2-3
CASSLGFTGDTQYF
TGTGCCAGCAGCTTAGGTTTTACGGGAGATACGCAGTATTTT
>NA|TRBV18|NA|TRBJ1-2
CASSPLSYGYTF
TGTGCCAGCTCACCCCTGTCCTATGGCTACACCTTC
>NA|TRBV28|TRBD1|TRBJ2-3
CASSPRGQGTDTQYF
TGTGCCAGCAGTCCACGCGGACAGGGCACAGATACGCAGTATTTT
>NA|TRBV20-1|NA|TRBJ2-1
CSASRAVYNEQFF
TGCAGTGCTAGTAGAGCGGTTTACAATGAGCAGTTCTTC
>NA|TRBV19|NA|TRBJ2-7
CASSIKPLLAYEQYF
TGTGCCAGTAGTATAAAGCCCCTCCTGGCCTACGAGCAGTACTTC
>NA|TRBV27|NA|TRBJ1-6
CASTGWGSPLHF
TGTGCCAGCACGGGATGGGGTTCACCCCTCCACTTT
>NA|TRBV7-9|NA|TRBJ2-4
CASSQGGGQAKNIQYF
TGTGCCAGCAGCCAAGGAGGGGGCCAAGCCAAAAACATTCAGTACTTC
>once|TRBV20-1|NA|TRBJ2-1
CSASGDFYNEQFF
TGCAGTGCTAGTGGGGACTTCTACAATGAGCAGTTCTTC
>NA|TRBV28|NA|TRBJ2-5
CASKQDLETQYF
TGTGCCAGCAAGCAGGATTTGGAGACCCAGTACTTC
>NA|TRBV11-2|NA|TRBJ1-3
CASSLAPGSGNTIYF
TGTGCCAGCAGCTTAGCCCCAGGCTCTGGAAACACCATATATTTT
>NA|TRBV28|TRBD1|TRBJ1-6
CASGGQAYRSSYNSPLHF
TGTGCCAGCGGTGGACAGGCGTACCGTAGCTCCTATAATTCACCCCTCCACTTT
>NA|TRBV28|TRBD2|TRBJ2-7
CASSSLAGGSYEQYF
TGTGCCAGCAGTTCTCTAGCGGGGGGTTCCTACGAGCAGTACTTC
>NA|TRBV5-1|NA|TRBJ2-5
CASSLEGGYQETQYF
TGCGCCAGCAGCTTGGAGGGGGGGTACCAAGAGACCCAGTACTTC
>NA|TRBV30|NA|TRBJ1-3
CAWSVARVASGNTIYF
TGTGCCTGGAGTGTGGCCAGGGTAGCCTCTGGAAACACCATATATTTT
>NA|TRBV28|NA|TRBJ1-5
CASSPRTNPQHF
TGTGCCAGCAGTCCTAGGACAAACCCTCAGCATTTT
>few|TRBV19|NA|TRBJ1-1
CASSARTPRLNTEAFF
TGTGCCAGTAGTGCCCGGACACCCAGGCTGAACACTGAAGCTTTCTTT
>once|TRBV27|NA|TRBJ2-7
CASSFGVRVRDEQYF
TGTGCCAGCAGTTTCGGGGTGCGGGTCCGGGACGAGCAGTACTTC
>NA|TRBV27|NA|TRBJ1-5
CASRVLGGSQPQHF
TGTGCCAGCCGTGTATTAGGGGGTAGTCAGCCCCAGCATTTT
>once|TRBV27|TRBD2|TRBJ2-1
CASSPLPGGPINEQFF
TGTGCCAGCAGTCCACTTCCGGGAGGGCCGATCAATGAGCAGTTCTTC
>NA|TRBV28|TRBD1|TRBJ1-1
CASSLRGHRGRAFF
TGTGCCAGCAGTTTACGGGGTCACAGGGGGCGAGCTTTCTTT
>NA|TRBV2|TRBD1|TRBJ1-1
CASSELTGRTEAFF
TGTGCCAGCAGTGAGCTGACAGGGAGGACTGAAGCTTTCTTT
>NA|TRBV19|TRBD1|TRBJ1-2
CASSAGQGVVWGYTF
TGTGCCAGTAGTGCGGGACAGGGGGTTGTATGGGGCTACACCTTC
>NA|TRBV19|NA|TRBJ2-1
CASSITGSSYNEQFF
TGTGCCAGTAGTATAACCGGGAGCTCCTACAATGAGCAGTTCTTC
>few|TRBV10-2|NA|TRBJ1-1
CASSESEFAGPSMNTEAFF
TGCGCCAGCAGTGAGTCGGAGTTTGCAGGGCCATCTATGAACACTGAAGCTTTCTTT
>NA|TRBV7-9|TRBD1|TRBJ2-7
CASKTGGTYEQYF
TGTGCCAGCAAGACAGGGGGCACCTACGAGCAGTACTTC
>NA|TRBV7-3|NA|TRBJ2-3
CASSLTRGGKTDTQYF
TGTGCCAGCAGCTTAACTAGAGGCGGGAAAACAGATACGCAGTATTTT
>NA|TRBV2|NA|TRBJ2-7
CASRDRTPLTRNEQYF
TGTGCCAGCAGGGACCGGACACCTCTCACGCGGAACGAGCAGTACTTC
>NA|TRBV6-5|NA|TRBJ2-2
CASSYAVNTGELFF
TGTGCCAGCAGTTACGCGGTGAACACCGGGGAGCTGTTTTTT
>NA|TRBV28|NA|TRBJ1-1
CAILTGDWGTEAFF
TGTGCCATCTTGACCGGGGATTGGGGCACTGAAGCTTTCTTT
>NA|TRBV28|NA|TRBJ2-7
CASKEGSTYEQYF
TGTGCCAGCAAGGAGGGGAGCACCTACGAGCAGTACTTC
>NA|TRBV9|NA|TRBJ1-6
CASRAEVHSPLHF
TGTGCCAGCAGGGCAGAAGTACATTCACCCCTCCACTTT
>few|TRBV27|TRBD2|TRBJ2-1
CASSRGGSYNEQFF
TGTGCCAGCAGTCGGGGGGGCTCCTACAATGAGCAGTTCTTC
>few|TRBV27|TRBD1|TRBJ1-5
CATRTGGPNQPQHF
TGTGCCACGAGAACAGGGGGCCCCAATCAGCCCCAGCATTTT
>NA|TRBV4-1|NA|TRBJ2-6
CASSPRGSGANVLTF
TGCGCCAGCAGTCCTAGGGGCTCTGGGGCCAACGTCCTGACTTTC
>NA|TRBV5-1|NA|TRBJ2-7
CASSLGPWGPYEQYF
TGCGCCAGCAGCTTGGGGCCATGGGGCCCCTACGAGCAGTACTTC
>NA|TRBV27|NA|TRBJ1-1
CASSLSSNRAEAFF
TGTGCCAGCAGTCTCAGTTCCAACAGGGCTGAAGCTTTCTTT
>few|TRBV5-1|TRBD1|TRBJ1-1
CASSSQGAVPEAFF
TGCGCCAGCAGCTCACAGGGGGCAGTTCCTGAAGCTTTCTTT